This T cell receptor beta chain is drawn from a study of cytomegalovirus exposure and HLA in healthy donors. Remarks on this clone: Its antigen is as yet unknown.

TCRdb keeps only in-frame clones here, not all; method: immunoSEQ multiplex PCR. The sample carries fewer than 200,000 clones, about 90% recorded once. Whole-study findings and limits: Researchers catalogued approximately 160 TCR beta chains as cytomegalovirus-associated. Reported performance of the classifier showed diagnosis of cytomegalovirus status with high specificity and sensitivity.

Sequenced sample: PBMCs. The sequence came from a man between 18 and 29 years old in good health and CMV-seropositive.

CDR3 coding DNA: TGTGCCAGCACCCTTGAAGTTTACAGGGTTAGCAATCAGCCCCAGCATTTT. Translated: CASTLEVYRVSNQPQHF. The V and J genes are TRBV28 and TRBJ1-5; TRBD1 is a possible D gene (6 bases). Germline values: CDR1 MDHEN, CDR2 SYDVKM. The CDR3 has 17 residues. V was trimmed by 7 bases and J by 0 bases, leaving 19 bases between them. The entire variable domain, with the rest obtained from reference TRBV28 and TRBJ1-5, is as follows: DVKVTQSSRYLVKRTGEKVFLECVQDMDHENMFWYRQDPGLGLRLIYFSYDVKMKEKGDIPEGYSVSREKKERFSLILESASTNQTSMYLCASTLEVYRVSNQPQHFGDGTRLSIL.